These T cell receptor beta chains were read from a single sample in a study of blood T cell repertoires in COVID-19. Some clones are missing from TCRdb's copy, which holds only in-frame ones; the method was immunoSEQ multiplex PCR. Of 250,000 or so clones listed, more than 75% are singletons. The sequenced sample was PBMCs or T cells enriched from blood (not recorded which). The receptors shown here come from a woman aged 50 to 65 who had been exposed to COVID-19. Both conserved end residues are part of each CDR3. Expanded clones get a size class; other rows say once, few or many, or leave the size out.

NA	TRBV7-2	TRBJ2-5	CASSYGRRGETQYF
NA	TRBV2	TRBJ2-2	CASSATSGGHFDTGELFF
NA	TRBV7-2	TRBJ1-6	CASSLLGPNNSPLHF
NA	TRBV6-5	TRBJ2-3	CASKLAGSTDTQYF
NA	TRBV14	TRBJ1-2	CASSPEYRGRNYGYTF
NA	TRBV5-4	TRBJ1-1	CASSLTGNTEAFF
NA	TRBV3-1/TRBV3-2	TRBJ1-5	CASNSGNQPQHF
NA	TRBV21-1	TRBJ2-4	CASSGGGKNIQYF
NA	TRBV27	TRBJ1-6	CASSLGQGKNSPLHF
once	TRBV25-1	TRBJ1-2	CASSEGRGYTF
few	TRBV24-1	TRBJ2-2	CATSDQRGGNTGELFF
NA	TRBV25-1	TRBJ1-1	CASSLGTGRMNTEAFF
NA	TRBV19	TRBJ2-7	CASSTTGNYEQYF
NA	TRBV30	TRBJ2-1	CAWSNTGTYNEQFF
NA	TRBV3-1/TRBV3-2	TRBJ1-6	CASSLPFSPLHF
NA	TRBV25-1	TRBJ1-1	CASSAVGSTEAFF
NA	TRBV19	TRBJ2-7	CASSITLAGGHEQYF
once	TRBV7-2	TRBJ1-2	CASSWTGTGVGYTF
NA	TRBV2	TRBJ1-3	CASSGPSRSGNTIYF
many	TRBV7-8	TRBJ1-6	CASSLTGSGSPLHF
NA	TRBV27	TRBJ1-1	CASSIGGGWTEAFF
NA	TRBV27	TRBJ1-2	CASSFGQGAPGYTF
NA	TRBV19	TRBJ1-2	CASRSGTGGGYTF
NA	TRBV7-2	TRBJ2-1	CASSFEVLAGGPNEQFF
NA	TRBV19	TRBJ1-5	CASSFIGVSDQPQHF
NA	TRBV7-9	TRBJ1-1	CASSRDENTEAFF
NA	TRBV6-1	TRBJ1-5	CASSEGGGREQPQHF
NA	TRBV7-2	TRBJ2-3	CASSLTRGGPDTQYF
NA	TRBV29-1	TRBJ1-3	CSARTGRTIYF
NA	TRBV19	TRBJ1-2	CASSQQSQGAFNYGYTF
NA	TRBV18	TRBJ2-2	CASSPPSGELFF
NA	TRBV12-5	TRBJ2-1	CASGPDRARYGDEQFF
few	TRBV5-5	TRBJ2-5	CASRPGLAGPETQYF
NA	TRBV7-2	TRBJ2-3	CASSPTSGRSTDTQYF
NA	TRBV4-1	TRBJ1-2	CASSQDQYAEPLYGYTF
NA	TRBV7-8	TRBJ1-4	CASSQMQTVTTNEKLFF
NA	TRBV2	TRBJ2-2	CASSEGFRRTGELFF
once	TRBV7-2	TRBJ2-5	CASSFNLAPQETQYF
NA	TRBV5-4	TRBJ2-1	CASSGTSGGLNEQFF
NA	TRBV12-3/TRBV12-4	TRBJ2-5	CASSFWAPEAQYF
NA	TRBV10-1	TRBJ1-1	CASSVDRSTEAFF
NA	TRBV28	TRBJ1-6	CASSLWTGASSYNSPLHF
NA	TRBV7-2	TRBJ2-7	CASSPGHSHFEQYF
NA	TRBV27	TRBJ2-2	CASCPGVGTGELFF